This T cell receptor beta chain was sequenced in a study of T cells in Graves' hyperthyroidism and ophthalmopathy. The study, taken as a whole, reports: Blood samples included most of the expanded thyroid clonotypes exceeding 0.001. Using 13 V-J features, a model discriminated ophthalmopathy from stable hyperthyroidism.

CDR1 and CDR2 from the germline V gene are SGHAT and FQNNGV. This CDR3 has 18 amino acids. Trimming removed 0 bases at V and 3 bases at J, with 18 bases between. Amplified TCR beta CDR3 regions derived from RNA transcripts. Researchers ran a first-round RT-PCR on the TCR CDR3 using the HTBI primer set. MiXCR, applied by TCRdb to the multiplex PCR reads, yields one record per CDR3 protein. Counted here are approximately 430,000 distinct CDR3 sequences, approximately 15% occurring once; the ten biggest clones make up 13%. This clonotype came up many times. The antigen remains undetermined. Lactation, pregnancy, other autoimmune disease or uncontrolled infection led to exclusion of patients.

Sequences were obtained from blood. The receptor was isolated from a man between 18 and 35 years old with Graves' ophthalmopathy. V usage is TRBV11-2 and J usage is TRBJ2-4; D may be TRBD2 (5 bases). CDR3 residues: CASSLEGRPTRGKNIQYF. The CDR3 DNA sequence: TGTGCCAGCAGCTTAGAGGGCCGACCCACTCGGGGCAAAAACATTCAGTACTTC.